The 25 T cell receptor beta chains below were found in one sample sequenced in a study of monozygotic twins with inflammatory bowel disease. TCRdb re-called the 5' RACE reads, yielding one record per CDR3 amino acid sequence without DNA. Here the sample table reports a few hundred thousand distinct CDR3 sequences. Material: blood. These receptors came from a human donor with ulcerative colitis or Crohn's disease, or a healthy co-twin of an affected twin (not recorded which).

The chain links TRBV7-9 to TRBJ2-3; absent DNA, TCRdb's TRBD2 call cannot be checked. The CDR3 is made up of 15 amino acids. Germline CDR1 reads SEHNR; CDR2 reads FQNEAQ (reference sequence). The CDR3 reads CASSFKAGDTDTQYF.

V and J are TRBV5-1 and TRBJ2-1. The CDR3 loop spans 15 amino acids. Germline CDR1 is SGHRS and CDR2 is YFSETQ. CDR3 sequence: CASSLPSGSYNEQFF.

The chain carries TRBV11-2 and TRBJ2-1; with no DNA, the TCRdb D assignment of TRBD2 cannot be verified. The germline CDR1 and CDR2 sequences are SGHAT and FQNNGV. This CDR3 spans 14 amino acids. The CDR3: CASSHQSGYNEQFF.

The CDR3 sequence is CASSLAGSGGGGESYNEQFF. The chain joins TRBV5-4 to TRBJ2-1; TCRdb picks TRBD2, but there is no DNA to check that call. The CDR3 has 20 amino acids. Germline CDR1 reads SGHNT; CDR2 reads YYREEE (reference sequence).

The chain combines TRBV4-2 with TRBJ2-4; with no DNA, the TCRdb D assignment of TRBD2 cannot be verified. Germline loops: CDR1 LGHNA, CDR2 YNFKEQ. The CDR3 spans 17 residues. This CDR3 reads CASSPRTSGRRKNIQYF.

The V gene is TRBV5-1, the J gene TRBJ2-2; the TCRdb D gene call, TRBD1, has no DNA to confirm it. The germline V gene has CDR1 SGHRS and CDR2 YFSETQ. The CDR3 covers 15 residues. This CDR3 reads CASSPGTGSAGELFF.

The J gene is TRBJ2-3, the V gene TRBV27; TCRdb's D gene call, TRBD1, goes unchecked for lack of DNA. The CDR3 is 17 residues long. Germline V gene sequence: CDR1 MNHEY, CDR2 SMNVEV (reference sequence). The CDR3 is CASSGRPGTGVTDTQYF.

This chain's CDR3 is CSAYSTGQLVTLHF. The chain recombines TRBV20-1 with TRBJ1-6; the D gene TCRdb calls, TRBD1, cannot be checked with no DNA. The V gene's germline CDR1 is DFQATT and CDR2 SNEGSKA (reference sequence). The CDR3 runs 14 residues.

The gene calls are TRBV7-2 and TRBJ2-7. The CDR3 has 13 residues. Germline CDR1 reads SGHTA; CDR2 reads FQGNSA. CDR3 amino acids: CASSLVVPYEQYF.

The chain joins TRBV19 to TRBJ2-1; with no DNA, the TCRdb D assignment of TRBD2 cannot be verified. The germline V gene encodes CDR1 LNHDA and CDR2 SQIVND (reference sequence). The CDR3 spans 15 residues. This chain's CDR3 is CATTSSGGSYNEQFF.

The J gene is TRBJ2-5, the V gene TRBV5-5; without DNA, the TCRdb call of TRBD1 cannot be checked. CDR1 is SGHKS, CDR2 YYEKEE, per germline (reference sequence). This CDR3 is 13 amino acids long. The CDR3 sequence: CASRMGRKETQYF.

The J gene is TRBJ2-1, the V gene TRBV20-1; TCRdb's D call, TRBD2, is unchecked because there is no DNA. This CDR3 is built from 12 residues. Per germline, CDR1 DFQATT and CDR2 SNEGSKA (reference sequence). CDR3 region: CSARGLAGVQFF.

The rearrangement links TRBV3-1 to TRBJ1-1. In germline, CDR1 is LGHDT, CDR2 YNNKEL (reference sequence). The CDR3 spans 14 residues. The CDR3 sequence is CASTPGVGNTEAFF.

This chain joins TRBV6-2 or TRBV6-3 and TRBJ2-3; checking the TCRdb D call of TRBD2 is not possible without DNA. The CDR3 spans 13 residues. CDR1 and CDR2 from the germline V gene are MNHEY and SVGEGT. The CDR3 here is CASSHSGSNTQYF.

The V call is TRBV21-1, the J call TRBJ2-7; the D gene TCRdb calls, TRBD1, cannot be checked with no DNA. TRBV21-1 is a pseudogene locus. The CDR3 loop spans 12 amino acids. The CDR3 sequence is CASSFRQGGQYF.

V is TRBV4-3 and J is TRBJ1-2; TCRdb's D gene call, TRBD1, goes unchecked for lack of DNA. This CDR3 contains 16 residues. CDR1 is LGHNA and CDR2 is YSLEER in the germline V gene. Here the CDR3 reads CASSHETGTVSYGYTF.

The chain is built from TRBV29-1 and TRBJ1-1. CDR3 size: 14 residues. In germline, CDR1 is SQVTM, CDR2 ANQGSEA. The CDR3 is CSVAQAVLNTEAFF.

The CDR3 loop reads CASRRLAVSYEQYF. V is TRBV4-1 and J is TRBJ2-7; absent DNA, TCRdb's TRBD2 call cannot be checked. The CDR3 has 14 residues. Germline values: CDR1 MGHRA, CDR2 YSYEKL.

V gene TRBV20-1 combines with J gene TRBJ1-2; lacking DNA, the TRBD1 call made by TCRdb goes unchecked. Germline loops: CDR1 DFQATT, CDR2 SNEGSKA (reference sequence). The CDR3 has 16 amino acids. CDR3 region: CSARLDRGKSDYGYTF.

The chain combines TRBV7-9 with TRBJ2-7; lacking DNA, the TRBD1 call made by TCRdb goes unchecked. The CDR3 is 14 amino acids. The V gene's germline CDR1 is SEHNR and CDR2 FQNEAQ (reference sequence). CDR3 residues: CASSLFDGNYEQYF.

The CDR3 is CASRTSGKIYEQYF. The chain is built from TRBV6-6 and TRBJ2-7; TCRdb selects TRBD2, and the lack of DNA leaves this call unchecked. Germline CDR1 is MNHNY and CDR2 is SVGAGI (reference sequence). The CDR3 totals 14 residues.

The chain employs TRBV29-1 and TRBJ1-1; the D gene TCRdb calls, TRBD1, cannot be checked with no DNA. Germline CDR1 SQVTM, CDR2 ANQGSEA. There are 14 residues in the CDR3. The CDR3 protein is CSVAPQGWVTEAFF.

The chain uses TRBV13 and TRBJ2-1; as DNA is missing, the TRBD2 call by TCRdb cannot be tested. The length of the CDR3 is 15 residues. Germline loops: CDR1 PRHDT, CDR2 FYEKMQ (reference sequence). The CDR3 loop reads CASSYLTRGANEQFF.

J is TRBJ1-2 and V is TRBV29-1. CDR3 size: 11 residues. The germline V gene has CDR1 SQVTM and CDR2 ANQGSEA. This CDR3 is CSVGESYGYTF.

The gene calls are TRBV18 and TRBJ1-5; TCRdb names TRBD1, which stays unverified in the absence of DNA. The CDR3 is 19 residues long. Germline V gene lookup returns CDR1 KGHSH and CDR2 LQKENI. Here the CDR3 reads CASSPPVVGKVGSNQPQHF. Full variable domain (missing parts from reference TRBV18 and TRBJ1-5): NAGVMQNPRHLVRRRGQEARLRCSPMKGHSHVYWYRQLPEEGLKFMVYLQKENIIDESGMPKERFSAEFPKEGPSILRIQQVVRGDSAAYFCASSPPVVGKVGSNQPQHFGDGTRLSIL.